These 13 T cell receptor beta chains were sequenced from one sample in a study of CD8 T cells in ankylosing spondylitis. Whole-study results and caveats: Characteristic of ankylosing spondylitis blood, it appeared, was a TCR beta motif comprising several highly homologous variants.

The antigens these receptors bind are not known. From the 5' RACE reads, TCRdb called clonotypes with MiXCR, one entry per CDR3 protein. The table lists 350,000 or so distinct CDR3 sequences, 8% of them singletons. What was sequenced was blood, either unsorted or a sorted T cell fraction (not recorded which). These receptors all come from a male donor with ankylosing spondylitis.

This chain connects TRBV5-1 to TRBJ1-6; D not certain. Trimming stripped 0 bases from V and 4 bases from J, with 11 bases between. There are 16 residues in the CDR3. Germline V gives CDR1 SGHRS, CDR2 YFSETQ. The CDR3 protein is CASSLGWGSYNSPLHF. The CDR3, as DNA: TGCGCCAGCAGCTTGGGCTGGGGAAGTTATAATTCACCCCTCCACTTT. The variable domain in full, with the rest retrieved from reference TRBV5-1 and TRBJ1-6, is KAGVTQTPRYLIKTRGQQVTLSCSPISGHRSVSWYQQTPGQGLQFLFEYFSETQRNKGNFPGRFSGRQFSNSRSEMNVSTLELGDSALYLCASSLGWGSYNSPLHFGNGTRLTVT.

V and J are TRBV9 and TRBJ2-7; 10 bases are a match to TRBD2. The CDR3 sequence is 16 residues long. J lost 9 bases, V lost 0 bases, and 12 bases had no gene match. Germline loops: CDR1 SGDLS, CDR2 YYNGEE. CDR3 protein: CASSVGVRTSGARQYF. CDR3 coding DNA: TGTGCCAGCAGCGTAGGAGTGAGGACTAGCGGAGCCCGGCAGTACTTC.

This chain links TRBV7-9 with TRBJ2-7; TRBD1 matches at 9 bases. After removal of 4 bases from V and 5 bases from J, the junction contained 12 bases not matched to a gene. The CDR3 consists of 16 residues. The germline CDR1 and CDR2 sequences are SEHNR and FQNEAQ (reference sequence). CDR3: CASSYRDRVPRNEQYF. The CDR3 DNA reads as TGTGCCAGCAGCTACCGGGACAGGGTGCCCAGAAACGAGCAGTACTTC.

This clonotype was detected only a few times. The chain couples TRBV25-1 to TRBJ2-5; unclear D gene. Germline loops: CDR1 MGHDK, CDR2 SYGVNS. V gave up 0 bases and J gave up 1 base, with 12 bases separating them. CDR3 length: 16 residues. The CDR3 nucleotides read TGTGCCAGCAGTGAATATGTTCCAGGTCTCCAAGAGACCCAGTACTTC. Translation gives CASSEYVPGLQETQYF.

The chain uses TRBV19 and TRBJ1-5, with unresolved D. This CDR3 has 13 amino acids. Trimming left V 5 bases short and J 6 bases short, with 11 bases between. CDR1 and CDR2 from the germline V gene are LNHDA and SQIVND (reference sequence). The CDR3, as DNA: TGTGCCAGTAGTCCCGGATTAGTTCAGCCCCAGCATTTT. It specifies CASSPGLVQPQHF.

The genes are TRBV12-5 and TRBJ2-2; D gene uncertain. In germline, CDR1 is LGHNT, CDR2 FRNRAP. V lost 0 bases, J lost 2 bases, and 7 bases lay in between. The CDR3 spans 15 residues. The CDR3 DNA reads as TGTGCTAGTGGTTTGGTTACGGCTAACACCGGGGAGCTGTTTTTT. As protein: CASGLVTANTGELFF.

This clonotype has at least ten counts. The rearrangement uses TRBV4-3 and TRBJ1-5; a possible D gene is TRBD1 (5 bases). V was trimmed by 0 bases and J by 5 bases, leaving 17 bases between them. The CDR3 spans 17 residues. Per the germline V gene, CDR1 is LGHNA and CDR2 is YSLEER. The DNA of the CDR3 is TGCGCCAGCAGCCAAGATTACGCGAGCAGGGACCATCAGCCCCAGCATTTT. This translates into CASSQDYASRDHQPQHF.

The chain links TRBV6-2 or TRBV6-3 to TRBJ1-4; the D is unclear. In germline, CDR1 is MNHEY, CDR2 SVGEGT. V was trimmed by 6 bases and J by 0 bases, leaving 11 bases between them. The CDR3 is 15 residues long. The CDR3 DNA follows: TGTGCCAGCAGCAAATACCCAGCAACTAATGAAAAACTGTTTTTT. It is translated as CASSKYPATNEKLFF.

This sequence joins TRBV14 and TRBJ2-1; 8 nucleotides align to TRBD1. The V gene end was trimmed by 9 bases and the J gene end by 3 bases; junction bases not matched to a gene: 10. The CDR3 has 15 amino acids. The germline CDR1 and CDR2 sequences are SGHDN and FVKESK. CDR3 DNA sequence: TGTGCCAGTCGCAGGACAGGGCTCTACTACAATGAGCAGTTCTTC. Residues: CASRRTGLYYNEQFF.

This clonotype came up a few times. The chain carries TRBV9 and TRBJ1-6; possibly TRBD1 for D (6 bases). The CDR3 totals 14 residues. The V end was cut by 1 base, the J end by 9 bases, with 11 bases between. CDR1 SGDLS and CDR2 YYNGEE come from the germline V gene. DNA of the CDR3: TGTGCCAGCAGCGTATCACAGGGAAGTTCACCCCTCCACTTT. This gives the protein CASSVSQGSSPLHF.

The CDR3 is CASSPGLAEAYNEQFF. CDR3 bases: TGTGCCAGCAGCCCAGGGCTAGCGGAGGCCTACAATGAGCAGTTCTTC. The chain links TRBV4-2 to TRBJ2-1, with TRBD2 matching over 7 bases. The CDR3 totals 16 residues. The trim removed 4 bases at V and 2 bases at J, leaving 8 bases unmatched. Germline CDR1 is LGHNA and CDR2 is YNFKEQ.

This clonotype was seen a few times. The chain employs TRBV3-1 and TRBJ2-7; D gene uncertain. Looked up from germline, CDR1 is LGHDT and CDR2 is YNNKEL (reference sequence). The CDR3 length is 15 residues. Trimming pared 0 bases from V and 5 bases from J, leaving 14 bases between. CDR3 DNA sequence: TGTGCCAGCAGCCAAGATCTATTTAGCCCCAACGAGCAGTACTTC. Protein product: CASSQDLFSPNEQYF.

This clonotype was seen a handful of times. This sequence joins TRBV20-1 and TRBJ2-1; no reliable D call. V lost 5 bases and J 1 base, leaving 18 bases between the germline ends. There are 16 residues in the CDR3. In germline, CDR1 is DFQATT, CDR2 SNEGSKA (reference sequence). Here the CDR3 DNA reads TGCAGTGCTCTAGAGGCAGCCGGTGGGTCCTACAATGAGCAGTTCTTC. Its protein is CSALEAAGGSYNEQFF.